This TCR beta chain was obtained from a study of blood T cell repertoires in COVID-19. At the level of the study: Researchers got acute and convalescent COVID-19 samples from the United States, Italy and Spain. PBMCs, B-cell-depleted T cells, or T cells provided the cDNA or gDNA that made up the material.

Germline CDR1 reads SEHNR; CDR2 reads FQNEAQ (reference sequence). V lost 6 bases and J 0 bases, leaving 8 bases between the germline ends. The CDR3 is 14 residues long. Authors' data handling: Estimates of nucleated cell counts were drawn from the amplification of reference gene primers. This table comes from immunoSEQ multiplex PCR, and its TCRdb copy is limited to in-frame clones, with some not included. D and trimming come from the DNA, and the V and J calls and clone size come from that table. The sample carries about 100,000 clones, just over 90% recorded once. The chain recombines TRBV7-9 with TRBJ1-4; the D gene is possibly TRBD1 (6 bases). Sequencing input: peripheral blood. The sequence was obtained from a man in his 60s with acute or convalescent COVID-19. Written as DNA, the CDR3 is TGTGCCAGCAGAAGGACAGCAACTAATGAAAAACTGTTTTTT. Its translation: CASRRTATNEKLFF.